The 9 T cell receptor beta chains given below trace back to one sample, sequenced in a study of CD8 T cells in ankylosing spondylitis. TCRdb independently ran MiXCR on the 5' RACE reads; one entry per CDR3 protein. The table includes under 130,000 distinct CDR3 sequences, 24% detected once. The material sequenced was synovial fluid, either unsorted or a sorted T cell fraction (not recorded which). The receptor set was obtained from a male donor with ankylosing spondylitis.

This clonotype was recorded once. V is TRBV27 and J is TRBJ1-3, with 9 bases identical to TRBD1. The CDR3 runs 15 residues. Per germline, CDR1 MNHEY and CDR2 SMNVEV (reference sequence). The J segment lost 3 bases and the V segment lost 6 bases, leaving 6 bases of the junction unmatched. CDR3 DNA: TGTGCCAGCAGCCAGGGACAGGGTTATGGAAACACCATATATTTT. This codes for CASSQGQGYGNTIYF.

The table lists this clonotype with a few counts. CDR3 residues: CSAIVRGLGTDTQYF. The CDR3 region has the DNA TGCAGTGCTATAGTCAGGGGATTGGGCACAGATACGCAGTATTTT. The gene calls are TRBV20-1 and TRBJ2-3; a weak D match, TRBD1 (6 bases). V shed 4 bases and J shed 1 base, with 15 bases lying between them. The CDR3 extends over 15 amino acids. Germline CDR1 DFQATT, CDR2 SNEGSKA (reference sequence).

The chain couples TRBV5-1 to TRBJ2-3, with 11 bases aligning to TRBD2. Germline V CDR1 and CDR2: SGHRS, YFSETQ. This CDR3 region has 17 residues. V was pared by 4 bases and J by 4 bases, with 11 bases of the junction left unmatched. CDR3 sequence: CASSLTLSSGRPDTQYF. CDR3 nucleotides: TGCGCCAGCAGCCTGACCCTTTCTAGCGGGAGGCCAGATACGCAGTATTTT. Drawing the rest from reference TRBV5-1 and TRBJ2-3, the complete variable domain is KAGVTQTPRYLIKTRGQQVTLSCSPISGHRSVSWYQQTPGQGLQFLFEYFSETQRNKGNFPGRFSGRQFSNSRSEMNVSTLELGDSALYLCASSLTLSSGRPDTQYFGPGTRLTVL.

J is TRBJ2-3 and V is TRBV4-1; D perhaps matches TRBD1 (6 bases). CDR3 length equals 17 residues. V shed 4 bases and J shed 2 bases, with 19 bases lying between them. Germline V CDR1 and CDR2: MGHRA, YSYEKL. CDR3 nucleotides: TGCGCCAGCAGCCCAAGAGGAGGCAGGGGAGTCACAGATACGCAGTATTTT. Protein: CASSPRGGRGVTDTQYF.

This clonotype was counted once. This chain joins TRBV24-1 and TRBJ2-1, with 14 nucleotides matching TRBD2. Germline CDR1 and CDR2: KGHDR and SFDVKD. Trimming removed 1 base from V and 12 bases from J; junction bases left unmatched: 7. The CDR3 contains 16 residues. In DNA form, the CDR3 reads TGTGCCACCAGTGATTTAGGGACTAGCGGGAGAATCGGGCAGTTCTTC. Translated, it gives CATSDLGTSGRIGQFF.

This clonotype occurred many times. The CDR3 sequence is CASSGWTGRNEQFF. The CDR3 DNA is TGCGCCAGCAGCGGTTGGACAGGGAGGAATGAGCAGTTCTTC. The chain recombines TRBV5-1 with TRBJ2-1; 8 bases match TRBD1. The V segment lost 4 bases and the J segment 7 bases; nucleotides outside the gene matches: 7. Germline V gene lookup returns CDR1 SGHRS and CDR2 YFSETQ. This CDR3 is 14 amino acids long. Looking up the rest from reference TRBV5-1 and TRBJ2-1 gives the full variable domain: KAGVTQTPRYLIKTRGQQVTLSCSPISGHRSVSWYQQTPGQGLQFLFEYFSETQRNKGNFPGRFSGRQFSNSRSEMNVSTLELGDSALYLCASSGWTGRNEQFFGPGTRLTVL.

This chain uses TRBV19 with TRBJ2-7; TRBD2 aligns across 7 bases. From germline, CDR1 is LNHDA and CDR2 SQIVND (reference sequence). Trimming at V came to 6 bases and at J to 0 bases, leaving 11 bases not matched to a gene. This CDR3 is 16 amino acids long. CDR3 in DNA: TGTGCCAGTAGCCGCGGGGGAGCGGGTGCCTCCTACGAGCAGTACTTC. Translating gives CASSRGGAGASYEQYF. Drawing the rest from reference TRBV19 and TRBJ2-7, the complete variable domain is DGGITQSPKYLFRKEGQNVTLSCEQNLNHDAMYWYRQDPGQGLRLIYYSQIVNDFQKGDIAEGYSVSREKKESFPLTVTSAQKNPTAFYLCASSRGGAGASYEQYFGPGTRLTVT.

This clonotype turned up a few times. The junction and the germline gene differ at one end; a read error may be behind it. Here the CDR3 reads CATSDTGTSGSLKYVF. The CDR3 region has the DNA TGTGCCACCAGTGACACCGGGACTAGCGGGAGCCTGAAATATGTCTTC. The chain combines TRBV24-1 with TRBJ2-1; 14 bases fit TRBD2. The CDR3 sequence is 16 residues long. Germline values: CDR1 KGHDR, CDR2 SFDVKD.

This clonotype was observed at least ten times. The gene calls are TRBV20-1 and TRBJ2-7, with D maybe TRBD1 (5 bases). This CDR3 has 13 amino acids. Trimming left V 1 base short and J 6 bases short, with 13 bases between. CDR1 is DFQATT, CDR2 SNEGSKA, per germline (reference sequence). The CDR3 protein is CSARASVGVEQYF. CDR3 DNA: TGCAGTGCTAGAGCCTCGGTAGGGGTCGAGCAGTACTTC.